These T cell receptor beta chains were read from a single sample in a study of blood T cell repertoires in COVID-19. This table comes from immunoSEQ multiplex PCR, and its TCRdb copy is limited to in-frame clones, with some not included. Here the sample spans roughly 60,000 clones, roughly 80% being singletons. Sequenced sample: peripheral blood. All receptors derive from an elderly man with COVID-19, enrolled during active disease. Each CDR3 is given with its conserved first and last residue. A D gene is named only where the DNA matches it firmly. Part of the rows lack a size; the others show once, few, many or a class for expanded clones.

j_call: TRBJ2-3
d_call: TRBD2
clone_size: .
v_call: TRBV4-2
cdr3_nt: TGTGCCAGCAGCCAAGTAGCGGGGGGCCCCACAGATACGCAGTATTTT
cdr3_aa: CASSQVAGGPTDTQYF

j_call: TRBJ2-7
d_call: TRBD1
clone_size: .
v_call: TRBV4-3
cdr3_nt: TGCGCCAGCAGCCAAGATGGGACAGGGGAGGGCGAGCAGTACTTC
cdr3_aa: CASSQDGTGEGEQYF

j_call: TRBJ1-4
d_call: .
clone_size: .
v_call: TRBV6-5
cdr3_nt: TGTGCCAGCAGCCTTCGGAAAGCAGGGGTTGGAAAACTGTTTTTT
cdr3_aa: CASSLRKAGVGKLFF

j_call: TRBJ1-6
d_call: .
clone_size: .
v_call: TRBV7-6
cdr3_nt: TGTGCCAGCAGTCGCCGAGCGGCGAAAGAGGATAATTCACCCCTCCACTTT
cdr3_aa: CASSRRAAKEDNSPLHF

j_call: TRBJ1-6
d_call: TRBD1
clone_size: .
v_call: TRBV3-1/TRBV3-2
cdr3_nt: TGTGCCAGCAGCCAAGAGGGACAGCAGAATTCACCCCTCCACTTT
cdr3_aa: CASSQEGQQNSPLHF

j_call: TRBJ1-5
d_call: .
clone_size: .
v_call: TRBV28
cdr3_nt: TGTGCCAGCAGGAGACAGGCTGCTGATAATCAGCCCCAGCATTTT
cdr3_aa: CASRRQAADNQPQHF

j_call: TRBJ1-6
d_call: .
clone_size: .
v_call: TRBV25-1
cdr3_nt: TGTGCCAGCAGTGAGCCGATCGGCCAGGGTTCACCCCTCCACTTT
cdr3_aa: CASSEPIGQGSPLHF

j_call: TRBJ2-3
d_call: .
clone_size: .
v_call: TRBV11-3
cdr3_nt: TGTGCCAGCAGCTTAGATGGACTCGATACGCAGTATTTT
cdr3_aa: CASSLDGLDTQYF

j_call: TRBJ1-2
d_call: .
clone_size: .
v_call: TRBV13
cdr3_nt: TGTGCCAGCAGCTTCGGGGACATCGGTGGCTACACCTTC
cdr3_aa: CASSFGDIGGYTF

j_call: TRBJ2-2
d_call: TRBD1
clone_size: .
v_call: TRBV4-3
cdr3_nt: TGCGCCAGCAGCCAGAACAGGGGTGGCAACACCGGGGAGCTGTTTTTT
cdr3_aa: CASSQNRGGNTGELFF

j_call: TRBJ1-5
d_call: .
clone_size: .
v_call: TRBV6-5
cdr3_nt: TGTGCCTCAGCGGGGTTCGGGAGCAATCAGCCCCAGCATTTT
cdr3_aa: CASAGFGSNQPQHF

j_call: TRBJ1-2
d_call: .
clone_size: .
v_call: TRBV2
cdr3_nt: TGTGCCAGCAGTGAGGCAGGGACAATAATACGCTACACCTTC
cdr3_aa: CASSEAGTIIRYTF

j_call: TRBJ2-3
d_call: .
clone_size: .
v_call: TRBV6-5
cdr3_nt: TGTGCCAGCATCGACTCGGACACAGATACGCAGTATTTT
cdr3_aa: CASIDSDTDTQYF

j_call: TRBJ1-6
d_call: .
clone_size: .
v_call: TRBV5-6
cdr3_nt: TGTGCCAGCAGCCCCCGGGAGAGGGATTCACCCCTCCACTTT
cdr3_aa: CASSPRERDSPLHF

j_call: TRBJ2-2
d_call: .
clone_size: .
v_call: TRBV10-1
cdr3_nt: TGCGCCAGCAGTGGGCCGTCTACCGGGGAGCTGTTTTTT
cdr3_aa: CASSGPSTGELFF

j_call: TRBJ1-2
d_call: .
clone_size: .
v_call: TRBV11-3
cdr3_nt: TGTGCCAGCGGCTACTTTCGGGGGTATGGCTACACCTTC
cdr3_aa: CASGYFRGYGYTF

j_call: TRBJ1-2
d_call: .
clone_size: .
v_call: TRBV4-2
cdr3_nt: TGTGCCAGCAGCCCAGCCACCGGAGGCGATGGCTACACCTTC
cdr3_aa: CASSPATGGDGYTF

j_call: TRBJ1-2
d_call: .
clone_size: .
v_call: TRBV4-1
cdr3_nt: TGCGCCAGCAGCCAAGGGCTCGAGAGGGAGGGAGGCTACACCTTC
cdr3_aa: CASSQGLEREGGYTF

j_call: TRBJ1-3
d_call: .
clone_size: .
v_call: TRBV20-1
cdr3_nt: TGCAGTGCTAGTCTACCAGGTGGAAACACCATATATTTT
cdr3_aa: CSASLPGGNTIYF

j_call: TRBJ2-1
d_call: TRBD2
clone_size: .
v_call: TRBV11-3
cdr3_nt: TGTGCCAGCAGCCGGGGACTAGGGGATGATGAGCAGTTCTTC
cdr3_aa: CASSRGLGDDEQFF

j_call: TRBJ1-5
d_call: .
clone_size: .
v_call: TRBV7-8
cdr3_nt: TGTGCCAGCAGCTTAGGGGGCAGGGGCAATCAGCCCCAGCATTTT
cdr3_aa: CASSLGGRGNQPQHF

j_call: TRBJ2-2
d_call: TRBD1
clone_size: .
v_call: TRBV24-1
cdr3_nt: TGTGCCACCAGTGATTCGGGGGACAGGGGATTCACCGGGGAGCTGTTTTTT
cdr3_aa: CATSDSGDRGFTGELFF

j_call: TRBJ2-3
d_call: TRBD2
clone_size: .
v_call: TRBV7-2
cdr3_nt: TGTGCCAGCAGCTTAAGCGGGGCCCGTGATACGCAGTATTTT
cdr3_aa: CASSLSGARDTQYF

j_call: TRBJ2-7
d_call: TRBD1
clone_size: .
v_call: TRBV19
cdr3_nt: TGTGCCAGTAGTACGGGACAGGGGATAAGGTCCTACGAGCAGTACTTC
cdr3_aa: CASSTGQGIRSYEQYF

j_call: TRBJ1-2
d_call: TRBD1
clone_size: .
v_call: TRBV28
cdr3_nt: TGTGCCAGCAGGACAGGGTCCGCTACCCCCTATGGCTACACCTTC
cdr3_aa: CASRTGSATPYGYTF

j_call: TRBJ1-5
d_call: TRBD1
clone_size: .
v_call: TRBV27
cdr3_nt: TGTGCCAGCAGTCCGCTAACAGGGGGAGGCTCCAGGCCTCAGCCCCAGCATTTT
cdr3_aa: CASSPLTGGGSRPQPQHF

j_call: TRBJ1-2
d_call: .
clone_size: .
v_call: TRBV5-4
cdr3_nt: TGTGCCAGCAGCTTGGTCGGGACCCAGGGGGGCTACACCTTC
cdr3_aa: CASSLVGTQGGYTF

j_call: TRBJ1-3
d_call: TRBD1
clone_size: .
v_call: TRBV30
cdr3_nt: TGTGCCTGGAGTAGGGACAGGGGGGGATTAAGCTCTGGAAACACCATATATTTT
cdr3_aa: CAWSRDRGGLSSGNTIYF

j_call: TRBJ2-2
d_call: .
clone_size: .
v_call: TRBV5-4
cdr3_nt: TGTGCCAGCAGGGGAGACCTCCTCCCTGCGGGCACCGGGGAGCTGTTTTTT
cdr3_aa: CASRGDLLPAGTGELFF

j_call: TRBJ1-4
d_call: TRBD1
clone_size: .
v_call: TRBV3-1/TRBV3-2
cdr3_nt: TGTGCCAGCAGCCAAGACCTTTCCGGGACAGGAAGAGAAAAACTGTTTTTT
cdr3_aa: CASSQDLSGTGREKLFF

j_call: TRBJ2-7
d_call: TRBD2
clone_size: few
v_call: TRBV5-1
cdr3_nt: TGCGCCAGCAGCTTATGGCGGGGGGGCCGATTGAACGAGCAGTACTTC
cdr3_aa: CASSLWRGGRLNEQYF

j_call: TRBJ1-4
d_call: TRBD1
clone_size: .
v_call: TRBV7-8
cdr3_nt: TGTGCCAGCAGTTTAGACAGGGTGTTGGAAAAACTGTTTTTT
cdr3_aa: CASSLDRVLEKLFF

j_call: TRBJ1-6
d_call: .
clone_size: .
v_call: TRBV14
cdr3_nt: TGTGCCAGCAGCCAAGCAGTCAATTCACCCCTCCACTTT
cdr3_aa: CASSQAVNSPLHF

j_call: TRBJ1-4
d_call: .
clone_size: few
v_call: TRBV6-1
cdr3_nt: TGTGCCAGCAGTGAAGGTGGTCAATTGAGAGGGATGTTTTTT
cdr3_aa: CASSEGGQLRGMFF

j_call: TRBJ1-5
d_call: TRBD1
clone_size: .
v_call: TRBV7-2
cdr3_nt: TGTGCCAGCAGCTCCGACAGGGATCAGCCCCAGCATTTT
cdr3_aa: CASSSDRDQPQHF

j_call: TRBJ2-1
d_call: TRBD2
clone_size: .
v_call: TRBV9
cdr3_nt: TGTGCCAGCAGCCCTTTACCGGGACTAGCTAGGGATGAGCAGTTCTTC
cdr3_aa: CASSPLPGLARDEQFF

j_call: TRBJ2-4
d_call: .
clone_size: few
v_call: TRBV18
cdr3_nt: TGTGCCAGCTCACCAAGCCGGGGGAACATTCAGTACTTC
cdr3_aa: CASSPSRGNIQYF

j_call: TRBJ1-5
d_call: .
clone_size: .
v_call: TRBV6-5
cdr3_nt: TGTGCCATTGGGCAGGGCAATCAGCCCCAGCATTTT
cdr3_aa: CAIGQGNQPQHF

j_call: TRBJ2-1
d_call: TRBD2
clone_size: .
v_call: TRBV5-4
cdr3_nt: TGTGCCAGCAGCTTGGCCCAGCGGGAGGTCAGGGATGAGCAGTTCTTC
cdr3_aa: CASSLAQREVRDEQFF

j_call: TRBJ1-2
d_call: .
clone_size: .
v_call: TRBV5-4
cdr3_nt: TGTGCCAGCAGCTCAGCCCAGGGCCGGTACAACTATGGCTACACCTTC
cdr3_aa: CASSSAQGRYNYGYTF

j_call: TRBJ1-1
d_call: .
clone_size: .
v_call: TRBV6-5
cdr3_nt: TGTGCCAGCAGTTACTCGAGTCCGAACACTGAAGCTTTCTTT
cdr3_aa: CASSYSSPNTEAFF

j_call: TRBJ1-5
d_call: TRBD1
clone_size: .
v_call: TRBV7-2
cdr3_nt: TGTGCCAGCAGCCGGGGACAGGGTGACCAGCCCCAGCATTTT
cdr3_aa: CASSRGQGDQPQHF

j_call: TRBJ1-5
d_call: .
clone_size: few
v_call: TRBV6-5
cdr3_nt: TGTGCCAGCAGTTGGAGTCGCAATCAGCCCCAGCATTTT
cdr3_aa: CASSWSRNQPQHF

j_call: TRBJ2-2
d_call: .
clone_size: .
v_call: TRBV7-6
cdr3_nt: TGTGCCAGCAGCCCCCGAACAGGGGGGGCTGCCGGGGAGCTGTTTTTT
cdr3_aa: CASSPRTGGAAGELFF

j_call: TRBJ1-3
d_call: .
clone_size: .
v_call: TRBV30
cdr3_nt: TGTGCCTGGAGTGTTGGGACGGGGGACACCATATATTTT
cdr3_aa: CAWSVGTGDTIYF

j_call: TRBJ1-6
d_call: .
clone_size: once
v_call: TRBV6-5
cdr3_nt: TGTGCCAGCAGTTTAACACAGGCACCTTATAATTCACCCCTCCACTTT
cdr3_aa: CASSLTQAPYNSPLHF

j_call: TRBJ2-4
d_call: TRBD1
clone_size: .
v_call: TRBV24-1
cdr3_nt: TGTGCCACCAGTGAGGGGACAGGGTGGAACATTCAGTACTTC
cdr3_aa: CATSEGTGWNIQYF

j_call: TRBJ2-3
d_call: .
clone_size: .
v_call: TRBV7-8
cdr3_nt: TGTGCCAGCAGCCGAGAAGGGGCTAGGGGTGGAGATACGCAGTATTTT
cdr3_aa: CASSREGARGGDTQYF

j_call: TRBJ1-5
d_call: .
clone_size: .
v_call: TRBV7-2
cdr3_nt: TGTGCCAGCAGCTTAGAAGGAGGGAATAATCAGCCCCAGCATTTT
cdr3_aa: CASSLEGGNNQPQHF

j_call: TRBJ2-1
d_call: TRBD2
clone_size: few
v_call: TRBV4-3
cdr3_nt: TGCGCCAGCAGCCTGACACCACGAACTAGCGGGGCTGGATTAGGTGAGCAGTTCTTC
cdr3_aa: CASSLTPRTSGAGLGEQFF

j_call: TRBJ2-7
d_call: TRBD1
clone_size: .
v_call: TRBV7-9
cdr3_nt: TGTGCCAGCAGCTTTCGGACAGGAGCCTACGAGCAGTACTTC
cdr3_aa: CASSFRTGAYEQYF

j_call: TRBJ1-1
d_call: TRBD1
clone_size: .
v_call: TRBV27
cdr3_nt: TGTGCCAGCAGGGACCGGACAGGGAGCTCCAGGAGGTCGGACACTGAAGCTTTCTTT
cdr3_aa: CASRDRTGSSRRSDTEAFF

j_call: TRBJ2-7
d_call: TRBD1
clone_size: .
v_call: TRBV27
cdr3_nt: TGTGCCAGCAGTTTGTCCCGGGACAGGGTGCTCCAGTACTTC
cdr3_aa: CASSLSRDRVLQYF

j_call: TRBJ1-1
d_call: .
clone_size: few
v_call: TRBV5-4
cdr3_nt: TGTGCCAGCAGCCCCCGATCGGGGGTTGAAGCTTTCTTT
cdr3_aa: CASSPRSGVEAFF

j_call: TRBJ1-1
d_call: TRBD1
clone_size: .
v_call: TRBV30
cdr3_nt: TGTGCCTGGACTACTAGACAGGGCTGGACTGAAGCTTTCTTT
cdr3_aa: CAWTTRQGWTEAFF